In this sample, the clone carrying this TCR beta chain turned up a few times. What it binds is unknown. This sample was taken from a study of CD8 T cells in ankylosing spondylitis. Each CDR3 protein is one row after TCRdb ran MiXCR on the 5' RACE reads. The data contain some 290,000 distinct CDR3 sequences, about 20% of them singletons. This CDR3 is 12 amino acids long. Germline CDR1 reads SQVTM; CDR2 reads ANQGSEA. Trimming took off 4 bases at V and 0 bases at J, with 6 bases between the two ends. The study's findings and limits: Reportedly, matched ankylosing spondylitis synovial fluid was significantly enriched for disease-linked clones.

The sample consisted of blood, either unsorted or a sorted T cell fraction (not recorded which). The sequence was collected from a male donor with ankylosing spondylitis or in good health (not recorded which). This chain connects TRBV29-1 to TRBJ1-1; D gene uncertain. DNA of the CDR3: TGCAGCGTTGGGTACTTGAACACTGAAGCTTTCTTT. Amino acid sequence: CSVGYLNTEAFF. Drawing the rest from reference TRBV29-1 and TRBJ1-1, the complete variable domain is SAVISQKPSRDICQRGTSLTIQCQVDSQVTMMFWYRQQPGQSLTLIATANQGSEATYESGFVIDKFPISRPNLTFSTLTVSNMSPEDSSIYLCSVGYLNTEAFFGQGTRLTVV.